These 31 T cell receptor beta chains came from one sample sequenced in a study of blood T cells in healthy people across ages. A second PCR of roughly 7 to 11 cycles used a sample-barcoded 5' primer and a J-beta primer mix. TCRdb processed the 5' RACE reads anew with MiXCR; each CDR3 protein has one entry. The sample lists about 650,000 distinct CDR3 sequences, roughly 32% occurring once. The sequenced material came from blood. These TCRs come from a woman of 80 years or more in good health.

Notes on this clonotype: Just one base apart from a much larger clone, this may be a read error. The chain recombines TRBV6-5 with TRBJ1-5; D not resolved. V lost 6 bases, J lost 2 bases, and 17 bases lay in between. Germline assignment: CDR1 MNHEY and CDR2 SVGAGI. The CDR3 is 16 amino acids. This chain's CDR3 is CASSDPSFGGNQPQHF. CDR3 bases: TGTGCCAGCAGCGACCCGAGTTTCGGCGGCAATCAGCCCCAGCATTTT.

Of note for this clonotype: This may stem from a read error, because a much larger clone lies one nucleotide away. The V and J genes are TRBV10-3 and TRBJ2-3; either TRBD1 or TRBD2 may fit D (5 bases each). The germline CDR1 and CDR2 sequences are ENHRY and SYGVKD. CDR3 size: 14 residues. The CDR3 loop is CAISASGPTGTQYF. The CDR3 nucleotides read TGTGCCATCAGTGCGAGCGGACCCACAGGTACGCAGTATTTT.

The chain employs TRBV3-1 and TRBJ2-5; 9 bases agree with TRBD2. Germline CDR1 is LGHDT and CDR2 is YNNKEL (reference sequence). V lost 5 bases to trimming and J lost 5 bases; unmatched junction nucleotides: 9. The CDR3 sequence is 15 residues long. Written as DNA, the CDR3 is TGTGCCAGCAGCTTAGTGGGGACTAGCAGGGAGACCCAGTACTTC. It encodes CASSLVGTSRETQYF.

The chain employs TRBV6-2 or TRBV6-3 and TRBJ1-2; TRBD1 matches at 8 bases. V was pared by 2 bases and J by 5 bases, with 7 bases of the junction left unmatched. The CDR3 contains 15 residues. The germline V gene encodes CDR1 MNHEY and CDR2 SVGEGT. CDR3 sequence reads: CASSYGTGGLYGYTF. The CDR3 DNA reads TGTGCCAGCAGTTACGGGACAGGAGGACTTTATGGCTACACCTTC.

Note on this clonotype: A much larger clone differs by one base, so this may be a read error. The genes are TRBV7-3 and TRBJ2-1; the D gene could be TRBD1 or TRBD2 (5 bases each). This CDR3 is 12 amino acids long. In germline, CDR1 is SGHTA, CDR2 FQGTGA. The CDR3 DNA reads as TGTGCCAGCAGCTTATTTGGGGGTGAGCACTTCTTC. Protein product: CASSLFGGEHFF.

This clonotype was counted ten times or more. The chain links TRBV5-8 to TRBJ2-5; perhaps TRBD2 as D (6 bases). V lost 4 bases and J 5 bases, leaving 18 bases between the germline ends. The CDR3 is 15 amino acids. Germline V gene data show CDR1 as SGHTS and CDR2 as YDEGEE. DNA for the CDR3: TGTGCCAGCAGCGACCTATCCAAACGGGGGGAGACCCAGTACTTC. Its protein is CASSDLSKRGETQYF.

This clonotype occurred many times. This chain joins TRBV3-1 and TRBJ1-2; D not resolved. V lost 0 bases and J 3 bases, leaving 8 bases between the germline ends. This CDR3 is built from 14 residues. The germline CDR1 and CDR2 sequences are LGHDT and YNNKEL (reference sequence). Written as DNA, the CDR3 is TGTGCCAGCAGCCAAGATCAGCGGTACTATGGCTACACCTTC. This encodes CASSQDQRYYGYTF.

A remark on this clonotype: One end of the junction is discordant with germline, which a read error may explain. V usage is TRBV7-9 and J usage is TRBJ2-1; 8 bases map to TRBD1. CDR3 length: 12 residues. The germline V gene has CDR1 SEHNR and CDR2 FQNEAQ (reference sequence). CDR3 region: CASSLAGTGMDF. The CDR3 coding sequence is TGTGCCAGCAGCTTGGCCGGGACAGGAATGGACTTC.

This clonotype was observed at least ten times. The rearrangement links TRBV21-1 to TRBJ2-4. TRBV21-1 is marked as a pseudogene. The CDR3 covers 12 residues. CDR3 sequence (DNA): TGTGCCAGCATCCACCTAGGGAACATTCAGTACTTC. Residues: CASIHLGNIQYF.

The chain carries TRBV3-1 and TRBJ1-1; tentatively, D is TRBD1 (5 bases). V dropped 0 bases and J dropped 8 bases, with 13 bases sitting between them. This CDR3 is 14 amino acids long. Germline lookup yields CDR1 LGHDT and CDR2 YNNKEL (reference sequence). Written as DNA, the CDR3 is TGTGCCAGCAGCCAAGATTTGGTTGGGGCAGAAGCTTTCTTT. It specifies CASSQDLVGAEAFF.

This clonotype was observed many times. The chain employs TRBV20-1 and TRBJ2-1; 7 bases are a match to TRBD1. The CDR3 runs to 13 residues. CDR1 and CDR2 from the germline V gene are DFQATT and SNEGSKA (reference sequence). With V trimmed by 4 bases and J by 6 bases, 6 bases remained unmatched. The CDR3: CSATTGVVNEQFF. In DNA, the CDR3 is TGCAGTGCTACAACAGGGGTGGTCAATGAGCAGTTCTTC.

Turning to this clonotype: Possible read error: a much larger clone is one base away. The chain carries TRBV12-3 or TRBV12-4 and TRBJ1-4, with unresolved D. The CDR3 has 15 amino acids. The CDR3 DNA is TGTGCCGGCAGTTTAGGCGAAAGAACTAATGAAAAACTGTTTTTT. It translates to CAGSLGERTNEKLFF.

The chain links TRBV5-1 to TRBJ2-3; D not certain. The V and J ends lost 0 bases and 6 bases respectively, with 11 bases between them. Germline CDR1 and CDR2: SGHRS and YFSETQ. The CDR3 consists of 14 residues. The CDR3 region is CASSLVMGWDTQYF. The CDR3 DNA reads TGCGCCAGCAGCTTGGTTATGGGTTGGGATACGCAGTATTTT.

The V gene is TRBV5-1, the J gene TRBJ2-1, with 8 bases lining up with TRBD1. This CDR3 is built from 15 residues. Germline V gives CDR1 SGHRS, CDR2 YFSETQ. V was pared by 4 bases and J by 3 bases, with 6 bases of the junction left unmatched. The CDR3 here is CASSPGQGYYNEQFF. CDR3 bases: TGCGCCAGCAGCCCTGGACAGGGTTACTACAATGAGCAGTTCTTC.

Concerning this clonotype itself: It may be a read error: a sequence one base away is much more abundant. CDR3 sequence reads: CSATALRAKLTDTQYF. CDR3 nucleotide sequence: TGCAGCGCAACCGCCCTACGAGCGAAACTCACAGATACGCAGTATTTT. This chain connects TRBV20-1 to TRBJ2-3; no reliable D call. Per germline, CDR1 DFQATT and CDR2 SNEGSKA (reference sequence). The CDR3 runs to 16 residues.

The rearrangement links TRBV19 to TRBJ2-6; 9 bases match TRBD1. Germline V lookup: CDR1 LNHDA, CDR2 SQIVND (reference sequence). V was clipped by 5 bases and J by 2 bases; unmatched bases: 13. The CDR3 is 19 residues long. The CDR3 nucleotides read TGTGCCAGTAGTGTTCTAAGCCGGGACAGGGTTACTGGGGCCAACGTCCTGACTTTC. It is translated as CASSVLSRDRVTGANVLTF.

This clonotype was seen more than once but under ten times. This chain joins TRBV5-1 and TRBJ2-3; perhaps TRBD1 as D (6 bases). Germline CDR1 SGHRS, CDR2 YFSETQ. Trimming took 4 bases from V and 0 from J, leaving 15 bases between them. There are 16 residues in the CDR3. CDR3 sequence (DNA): TGCGCCAGCAGCGTTTTGACAGGCGCCAGCACAGATACGCAGTATTTT. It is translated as CASSVLTGASTDTQYF.

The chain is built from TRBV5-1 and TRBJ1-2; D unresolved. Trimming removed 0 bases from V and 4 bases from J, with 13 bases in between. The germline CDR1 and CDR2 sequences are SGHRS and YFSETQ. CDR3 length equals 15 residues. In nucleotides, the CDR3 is TGCGCCAGCAGCTTGGGAGGAGACATGATCTATGGCTACACCTTC. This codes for CASSLGGDMIYGYTF.

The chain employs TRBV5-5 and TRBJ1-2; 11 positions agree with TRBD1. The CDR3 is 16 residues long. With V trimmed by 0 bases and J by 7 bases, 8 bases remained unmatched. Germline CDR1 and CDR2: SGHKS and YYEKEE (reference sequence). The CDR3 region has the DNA TGTGCCAGCAGCTTGGCCTCGGACAGGGGGCTTAGTGGCTACACCTTC. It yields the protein CASSLASDRGLSGYTF.

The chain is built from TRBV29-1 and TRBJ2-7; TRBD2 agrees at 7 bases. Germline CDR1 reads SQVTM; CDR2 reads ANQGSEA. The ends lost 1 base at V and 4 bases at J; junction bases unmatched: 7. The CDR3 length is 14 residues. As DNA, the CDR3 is TGCAGCGTTGAAGGCCGTTCCGGGGGGTACGAGCAGTACTTC. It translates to CSVEGRSGGYEQYF.

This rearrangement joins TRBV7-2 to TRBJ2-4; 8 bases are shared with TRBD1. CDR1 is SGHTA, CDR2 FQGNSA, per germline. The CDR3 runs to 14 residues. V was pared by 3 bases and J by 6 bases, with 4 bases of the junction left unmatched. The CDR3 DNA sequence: TGTGCCAGCAGCTTCAGGGGGCTGGGAAACATTCAGTACTTC. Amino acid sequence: CASSFRGLGNIQYF. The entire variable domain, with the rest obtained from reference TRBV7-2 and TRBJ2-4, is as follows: GAGVSQSPSNKVTEKGKDVELRCDPISGHTALYWYRQSLGQGLEFLIYFQGNSAPDKSGLPSDRFSAERTGGSVSTLTIQRTQQEDSAVYLCASSFRGLGNIQYFGAGTRLSVL.

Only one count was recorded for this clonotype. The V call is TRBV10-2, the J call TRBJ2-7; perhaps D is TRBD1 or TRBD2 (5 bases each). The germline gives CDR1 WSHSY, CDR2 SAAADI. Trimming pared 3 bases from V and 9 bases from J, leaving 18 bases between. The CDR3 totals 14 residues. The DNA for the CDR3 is TGCGCCAGCAGTGACGGGACGGCAAACAATGTGCAGTACTTC. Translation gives CASSDGTANNVQYF.

The chain's CDR3 is CASRDPGGGKLFF. The CDR3 region has the DNA TGTGCCAGCAGGGACCCGGGGGGTGGAAAACTGTTTTTT. J is TRBJ1-4 and V is TRBV6-5, with D maybe TRBD1 (5 bases). V was clipped by 6 bases and J by 10 bases, with 15 bases between them. From germline, CDR1 is MNHEY and CDR2 SVGAGI. The CDR3 contains 13 residues.

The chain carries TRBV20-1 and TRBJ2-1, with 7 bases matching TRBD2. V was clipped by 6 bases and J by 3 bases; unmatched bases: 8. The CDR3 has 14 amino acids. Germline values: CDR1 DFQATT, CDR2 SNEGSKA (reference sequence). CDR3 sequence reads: CSAKRGVFYNEQFF. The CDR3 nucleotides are TGCAGTGCCAAGCGGGGTGTTTTCTACAATGAGCAGTTCTTC.

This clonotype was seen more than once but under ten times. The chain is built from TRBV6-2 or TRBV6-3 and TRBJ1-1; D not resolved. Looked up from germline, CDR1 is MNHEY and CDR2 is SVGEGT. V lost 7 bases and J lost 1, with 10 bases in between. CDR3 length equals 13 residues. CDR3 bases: TGTGCCAGCACTGTGGCAGGGAACACTGAAGCTTTCTTT. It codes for CASTVAGNTEAFF.

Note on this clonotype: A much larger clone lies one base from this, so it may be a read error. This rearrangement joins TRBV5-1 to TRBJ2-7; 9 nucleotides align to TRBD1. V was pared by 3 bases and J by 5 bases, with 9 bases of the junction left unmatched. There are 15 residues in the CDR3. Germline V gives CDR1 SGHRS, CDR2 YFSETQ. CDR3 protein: CASSSGQGLWHEQYF. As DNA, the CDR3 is TGCGCCAGCAGCTCTGGACAGGGGCTTTGGCACGAGCAGTACTTC. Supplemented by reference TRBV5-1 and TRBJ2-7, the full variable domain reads KAGVTQTPRYLIKTRGQQVTLSCSPISGHRSVSWYQQTPGQGLQFLFEYFSETQRNKGNFPGRFSGRQFSNSRSEMNVSTLELGDSALYLCASSSGQGLWHEQYFGPGTRLTVT.

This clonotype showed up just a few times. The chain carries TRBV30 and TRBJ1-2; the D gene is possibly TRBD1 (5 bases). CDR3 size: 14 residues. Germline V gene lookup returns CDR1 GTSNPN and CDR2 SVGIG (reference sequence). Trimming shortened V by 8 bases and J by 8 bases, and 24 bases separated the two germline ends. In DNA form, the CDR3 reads TGTGCCCAGAGATGCTCGACAGTCCTCGACGGCTACACCTTC. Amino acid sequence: CAQRCSTVLDGYTF.

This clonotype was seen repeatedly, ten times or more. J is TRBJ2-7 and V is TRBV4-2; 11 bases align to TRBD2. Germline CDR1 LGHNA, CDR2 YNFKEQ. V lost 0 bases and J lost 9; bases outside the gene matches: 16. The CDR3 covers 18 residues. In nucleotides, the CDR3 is TGTGCCAGCAGCCAAGAAACTAGCGGGGGCCAGTTAGTCGCTCGGCAGTACTTC. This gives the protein CASSQETSGGQLVARQYF.

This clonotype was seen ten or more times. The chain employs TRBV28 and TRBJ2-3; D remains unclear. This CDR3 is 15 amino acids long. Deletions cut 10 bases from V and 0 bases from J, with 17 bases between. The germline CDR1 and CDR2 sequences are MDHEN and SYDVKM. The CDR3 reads CATTTGRTSTDTQYF. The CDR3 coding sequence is TGTGCCACCACAACTGGCAGAACTAGCACAGATACGCAGTATTTT.

CDR3 bases: TGTGCCAGCAGCTTAGTTGCCGGGACAGGGGTCTATCAGCCCCAGCATTTT. It specifies CASSLVAGTGVYQPQHF. The chain uses TRBV7-9 and TRBJ1-5; 10 bases map to TRBD1. The ends lost 1 base at V and 5 bases at J; junction bases unmatched: 8. CDR3 length: 17 residues. Germline V lookup: CDR1 SEHNR, CDR2 FQNEAQ (reference sequence).

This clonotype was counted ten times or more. CDR3 sequence (DNA): TGTGCCACCAGCAGAGATCAGGTTGGGGAGCAGTACTTC. It is translated as CATSRDQVGEQYF. This rearrangement joins TRBV15 to TRBJ2-7; D gene unclear. Trimming removed 0 bases from V and 7 bases from J, with 10 bases in between. The CDR3 contains 13 residues. Germline V lookup: CDR1 LNHNV, CDR2 YYDKDF (reference sequence).